These T cell receptor beta chains were read from a single sample in a study of blood T cell repertoires in COVID-19. Libraries were prepared by immunoSEQ multiplex PCR; TCRdb keeps only in-frame clonotypes and omits some of them. The sample has more than 200,000 clones; 75% to 90% are singletons. Sequencing input: peripheral blood. The receptor source for this set is a man aged 35 to 55 with acute or convalescent COVID-19. The CDR3 runs from the conserved cysteine through the conserved F or W. A D gene is named only where the DNA matches it firmly. Size is omitted from some rows. Given values are once, few, many or a class for expanded clones.

v_gene,d_gene,abundance,j_gene,CDR3aa,CDR3nt
TRBV3-1/TRBV3-2,TRBD2,NA,TRBJ2-3,CASSSTPTSGRYTDTQYF,TGTGCCAGCAGCTCGACTCCTACTAGCGGGAGATACACAGATACGCAGTATTTT
TRBV7-9,NA,few,TRBJ2-1,CASRNTGLENEQFF,TGTGCCAGCAGGAATACAGGGTTGGAGAATGAGCAGTTCTTC
TRBV7-9,TRBD2,NA,TRBJ2-1,CASSPGTSGSQFF,TGTGCCAGCAGCCCCGGGACTAGTGGATCGCAGTTCTTC
TRBV30,NA,NA,TRBJ1-1,CAWSLTANTEAFF,TGTGCCTGGAGTTTAACAGCGAACACTGAAGCTTTCTTT
TRBV5-4,TRBD1,NA,TRBJ2-3,CASSKDRVTDTQYF,TGTGCCAGCAGCAAAGACAGGGTAACAGATACGCAGTATTTT
TRBV7-7,NA,NA,TRBJ1-1,CASSLSVNTEAFF,TGTGCCAGCAGCTTATCAGTGAACACTGAAGCTTTCTTT
TRBV11-3,NA,many,TRBJ2-3,CASSFTAPDTQYF,TGTGCCAGCAGCTTTACTGCCCCAGATACGCAGTATTTT
TRBV9,TRBD1,few,TRBJ1-2,CASSVDRDRGPSDTF,TGTGCCAGCAGCGTCGACCGGGACAGGGGGCCATCGGACACCTTC
TRBV19,TRBD2,NA,TRBJ2-5,CASRGKTGTSGQETQYF,TGTGCCAGTAGGGGTAAAACCGGGACTAGCGGACAAGAGACCCAGTACTTC
TRBV11-1,NA,NA,TRBJ2-2,CASSPFQVGDTGELFF,TGTGCCAGCAGCCCCTTTCAGGTGGGAGATACCGGGGAGCTGTTTTTT
TRBV5-1,NA,NA,TRBJ1-4,CASSLAGLEGEKLFF,TGCGCCAGCAGCTTGGCCGGGCTAGAGGGTGAAAAACTGTTTTTT
TRBV12-5,TRBD1,NA,TRBJ1-2,CASGLRTGPNYGYTF,TGTGCTAGTGGTTTGAGGACAGGTCCTAACTATGGCTACACCTTC
TRBV19,NA,NA,TRBJ1-2,CASSIGLRVSGYTF,TGTGCCAGTAGTATTGGTCTTAGAGTTAGTGGCTACACCTTC
TRBV10-3,TRBD1,NA,TRBJ1-1,CAIRSFGTGVEAFF,TGTGCCATCAGAAGTTTCGGGACAGGGGTTGAAGCTTTCTTT
TRBV19,TRBD1,NA,TRBJ2-7,CASREGLSGTGDNEQYF,TGTGCCAGTAGAGAAGGGTTGTCCGGGACAGGGGATAACGAGCAGTACTTC
TRBV18,TRBD2,NA,TRBJ2-1,CASSATSAQRFSYNEQFF,TGTGCCAGCTCAGCAACTAGCGCCCAGAGATTCTCCTACAATGAGCAGTTCTTC
TRBV6-2/TRBV6-3,TRBD2,NA,TRBJ2-7,CASRPSGSSYEQYF,TGTGCCAGCAGACCTAGCGGGAGCTCCTACGAGCAGTACTTC
TRBV25-1,NA,NA,TRBJ1-1,CASSETGGGTEAFF,TGTGCCAGCAGTGAAACGGGGGGCGGAACTGAAGCTTTCTTT
TRBV19,TRBD1,NA,TRBJ1-2,CASNPRDRNYGYTF,TGTGCCAGTAACCCCCGGGACAGAAACTATGGCTACACCTTC
TRBV29-1,NA,NA,TRBJ1-1,CSVAGVGGMNTEAFF,TGCAGCGTAGCAGGGGTTGGGGGCATGAACACTGAAGCTTTCTTT
TRBV5-5,NA,NA,TRBJ1-1,CASSLVVSERTEAFF,TGTGCCAGCAGCTTGGTGGTCAGCGAAAGGACTGAAGCTTTCTTT
TRBV19,TRBD1,NA,TRBJ2-3,CASSLPGQGAGDTQYF,TGTGCCAGTAGTCTCCCGGGGCAGGGGGCAGGGGATACGCAGTATTTT
TRBV5-1,TRBD1,few,TRBJ1-1,CASSLRQGNTEAFF,TGCGCCAGCAGCTTGAGACAGGGGAACACTGAAGCTTTCTTT
TRBV5-1,NA,NA,TRBJ2-5,CASSLSVGEETQYF,TGCGCCAGCAGCCTAAGCGTAGGGGAAGAGACCCAGTACTTC
TRBV28,TRBD1,NA,TRBJ1-2,CASSPGDRVTYGYTF,TGTGCCAGCAGTCCAGGAGACAGGGTCACCTATGGCTACACCTTC
TRBV19,TRBD1,NA,TRBJ1-5,CASMKPGQGIQPQHF,TGTGCCAGTATGAAACCGGGACAGGGAATACAGCCCCAGCATTTT
TRBV5-1,TRBD1,few,TRBJ1-2,CASSSSGTDNGYTF,TGCGCCAGCAGCTCGTCCGGGACAGATAATGGCTACACCTTC
TRBV27,NA,NA,TRBJ1-2,CASSFSRGQALLGYTF,TGTGCCAGCAGTTTCAGCAGGGGCCAGGCACTTTTAGGCTACACCTTC
TRBV3-1/TRBV3-2,NA,NA,TRBJ2-5,CASSQEMTGQETQYF,TGTGCCAGCAGCCAAGAGATGACTGGGCAAGAGACCCAGTACTTC
TRBV18,TRBD1,few,TRBJ1-2,CASSGTGLGYTF,TGTGCCAGCTCAGGGACAGGGCTTGGCTACACCTTC
TRBV5-1,NA,NA,TRBJ2-3,CASSFGSRTDTQYF,TGCGCCAGCAGCTTCGGGAGTCGGACAGATACGCAGTATTTT
TRBV10-3,TRBD1,NA,TRBJ1-3,CAISQGQGRGNTIYF,TGTGCCATCAGCCAAGGACAGGGGAGAGGAAACACCATATATTTT
TRBV20-1,NA,NA,TRBJ2-1,CSARGLNEQFF,TGCAGTGCTAGAGGACTTAATGAGCAGTTCTTC
TRBV5-1,TRBD1,NA,TRBJ1-2,CASSIQRQGGGYTF,TGCGCCAGCAGCATCCAACGACAGGGCGGAGGCTACACCTTC
TRBV25-1,NA,few,TRBJ1-2,CASSDNIGYTF,TGTGCCAGCAGTGATAACATTGGCTACACCTTC
TRBV3-1/TRBV3-2,TRBD1,NA,TRBJ1-2,CASSPRGQRRYGYTF,TGTGCCAGCAGCCCCCGGGGACAGCGAAGGTATGGCTACACCTTC
TRBV6-5,TRBD2,NA,TRBJ2-7,CASRGTSGNYEQYF,TGTGCCAGCAGGGGTACTAGCGGGAACTACGAGCAGTACTTC
TRBV5-1,NA,NA,TRBJ2-1,CASSLPSVDEQFF,TGCGCCAGCAGCTTGCCTAGCGTTGATGAGCAGTTCTTC
TRBV7-2,NA,few,TRBJ2-2,CASSLGAAEVGELFF,TGTGCCAGCAGCTTAGGCGCGGCCGAGGTCGGGGAGCTGTTTTTT
TRBV11-2,NA,once,TRBJ2-7,CASSFPGAYYEQYF,TGTGCCAGCAGCTTCCCCGGAGCTTACTACGAGCAGTACTTC
TRBV21-1,NA,once,TRBJ2-3,CASIQAGAVPDTQYF,TGTGCCAGCATCCAAGCGGGAGCTGTCCCAGATACGCAGTATTTT